Sequencing of this TCR beta chain was carried out in a study of T-cell memory formation after mild COVID-19. Study observations and caveats: Confirmation of SARS-CoV-2 specificity was lacking for second-wave clones peaking day 37.

This clonotype was seen more than once but under ten times. Its antigen is unknown. TCRdb reprocessed the 5' RACE reads via MiXCR and lists one record per CDR3 protein. The sample holds more than 400,000 distinct CDR3 sequences, 18% seen once. CDR1 and CDR2 from the germline V gene are SGHAT and FQNNGV. Trimming removed 2 bases at V and 0 bases at J, with 23 bases between. The CDR3 has 20 amino acids. The V gene is TRBV11-2, the J gene TRBJ1-3; D remains unclear. This TCR was sampled from an adult woman who had mild COVID-19 (a few samples of this study predate the infection). Cell type and time point are not known. Sequenced input: PBMCs or a T cell subset sorted from them (not recorded which). CDR3 protein: CASSLSPDLRNLDSGNTIYF. DNA of the CDR3: TGTGCCAGCAGCTTAAGCCCGGACCTCCGGAACCTCGACTCTGGAAACACCATATATTTT.